This T cell receptor (beta chain) was profiled in a study of T cells in Graves' hyperthyroidism and ophthalmopathy (dated by TCRdb to between 2018 and 2021). For the wider study: Peripheral blood samples were taken at initial diagnosis, before any treatment was given. A discovery cohort of roughly 100 patients, approximately 44 with Graves' ophthalmopathy and roughly 59 with stable Graves' hyperthyroidism, was used to find distinguishing TCR V-J signatures. An independent validation cohort of fewer than 20 hyperthyroidism patients and some 15 patients who later progressed to ophthalmopathy tested prospective prediction of ophthalmopathy. The 75 to 100 discovery patients were randomly divided into training and test sets at a 7:3 ratio. Thyroid tissue and blood T-cell repertoires from roughly 6 Graves' hyperthyroidism patients were also compared in the study. After sampling, hyperthyroidism patients received methimazole starting at 30 mg daily, and ophthalmopathy patients received high-dose intravenous methylprednisolone. TCR Vbeta CDR3 sequencing of roughly 140 peripheral blood samples (fewer than 45 ophthalmopathy, 75 to 85 hyperthyroidism and around 17 progressor patients) is reported in the paper. The investigation overall reported the following: During validation, the model predicted progression to ophthalmopathy a median of approximately 6.5 months ahead of onset, with around 71% sensitivity and almost 75% specificity. Ophthalmopathy was separated from stable hyperthyroidism by a 13 V-J signature model, with 87.88% sensitivity and 81% to 82% specificity obtained in cross-validation and 80%/75% obtained in testing. Sample size was not statistically predetermined, and investigators were not blinded to group allocation. Most expanded thyroid clonotypes (frequency above 0.001) were also detected in blood, a finding suggesting that blood repertoires may reflect thyroid immune responses.

A remark on this clonotype: The target of this receptor is not known. The junction does not match germline at one end; this may be a read error.

Amplification of TCR beta CDR3 regions was carried out from RNA transcripts. The first round of RT-PCR for the TCR CDR3 was performed with the HTBI primer set and the Qiagen OneStep RT-PCR kit. Libraries were constructed in a second round of multiplex PCR, after which size selection and purification were carried out. The libraries were sequenced on an Illumina HiSeq2000 using paired-end 100 bp reads. The original methods were these. SOAPnuke was used to process the raw data, removing reads that contained adapters or uncalled bases, had a mean Phred below 15, or lacked an exact match to the constant primer or identifier. High-quality paired reads were merged using COPE v1.2.5, and each unique nucleotide sequence was defined as a clonotype. MiTCR v1.1 was used to align the clonotypes against IMGT TRBV, TRBD and TRBJ reference segments. The analysis was restricted to V-J combinations with a frequency above 0.0001, which together covered 99% to 99.2% of the repertoires. The TCS score was defined as the ratio of F50 (clonal expansion) to E x V (chaos), calculated using BLOSUM62-based TCRdist between CDR3 peptides within each V-J. Welch's t-statistics and random forest reduced fewer than 600 V-J features to 10 to 15, which were used in a naive Bayes classifier (R e1071). TCRdb reanalyzed the raw reads on its own, using fastp at Q25 for trimming and MiXCR for clone calling, and kept in-frame beta chains. CDR3 protein sequences are deduplicated, and each keeps its most common genes and DNA. TCRdb, not the original authors, processed these V and J calls. The sample table shows more than 350,000 distinct CDR3 sequences, and about 15% are seen once. The top ten hold approximately 29% of the sample.

Stable Graves' hyperthyroidism was defined as no progression to ophthalmopathy during 18 months of follow-up. Hyperthyroidism patients were aged 18 to 65 years and newly diagnosed, with disease duration of less than 2 months. Exclusion was applied to patients with uncontrolled infections, other autoimmune diseases, pregnancy or lactation. Clinical symptoms, serum thyroxine and TRAb, thyroid ultrasound, and orbital computed tomography formed the basis for the diagnoses. PBMCs were separated from roughly 10 ml of fresh peripheral blood using Ficoll-Paque density gradient centrifugation. Total RNA was extracted using Trizol reagent, and RNA quality was assessed on an Agilent 2100 Bioanalyzer. The CDR3, cysteine through phenylalanine, is 13 amino acids long. Only the CDR3 DNA is retained, 39 bases long and in frame from the first base. CDR1 and CDR2 (MNHEY, SMNVEV) derive from the germline V gene (reference sequence).

Sequenced input: blood. This receptor was taken from a woman under 40 with Graves' hyperthyroidism. The rearrangement joined TRBV27 to TRBJ2-3; the D gene remains uncertain. This receptor carries the CDR3 CAGSLGSTDTQYF. The DNA is as follows: TGTGCCGGCAGTTTGGGAAGCACAGATACGCAGTATTTT.